The 13 T cell receptor beta chains presented below share a single source sample, sequenced in a study of CD8 T cells in ankylosing spondylitis. General study findings and limits: What appeared characteristic of ankylosing spondylitis blood was a TCR beta motif of 7 or 8 highly homologous variants.

TCRdb re-analysed the 5' RACE reads in MiXCR, keeping a single row per CDR3 protein. The data hold some 220,000 distinct CDR3 sequences, with 7.3% observed a single time. No antigen is known for these receptors. Input material: blood, either unsorted or a sorted T cell fraction (not recorded which). These receptors all stem from a male donor with ankylosing spondylitis.

The chain combines TRBV30 with TRBJ2-7; D may match TRBD1 or TRBD2 (5 bases each). V lost 4 bases to trimming and J lost 3 bases, with 19 bases between them. Germline V gene data show CDR1 as GTSNPN and CDR2 as SVGIG (reference sequence). The CDR3 is 15 amino acids. In nucleotides, the CDR3 is TGTGCCTGGACCGAGGGGACCCCAATTAACTACGAGCAGTACTTC. Translation gives CAWTEGTPINYEQYF.

The chain recombines TRBV21-1 with TRBJ2-3; the D segment call TRBD2 is taken from the table without a DNA check. TRBV21-1 is flagged as a pseudogene. The CDR3 length is 16 residues. CDR3 sequence reads: CASSTRLVSSTDTQYF. In DNA, the CDR3 is TGTGCCAGCAGCACCAGACTAGTCTCTAGCACAGATACGCAGTATTTT.

Only a few counts were recorded for this clonotype. The chain carries TRBV5-1 and TRBJ2-7; TRBD2 matches at 10 bases. Germline-derived CDR1 and CDR2 are SGHRS and YFSETQ. The trim removed 0 bases at V and 0 bases at J, leaving 6 bases unmatched. There are 17 residues in the CDR3. The CDR3 DNA reads as TGCGCCAGCAGCTTGGCTCTAGCGGGAGTTTCCTCCTACGAGCAGTACTTC. Translated: CASSLALAGVSSYEQYF. The entire variable domain, with the rest obtained from reference TRBV5-1 and TRBJ2-7, is as follows: KAGVTQTPRYLIKTRGQQVTLSCSPISGHRSVSWYQQTPGQGLQFLFEYFSETQRNKGNFPGRFSGRQFSNSRSEMNVSTLELGDSALYLCASSLALAGVSSYEQYFGPGTRLTVT.

This clonotype has a count of ten or more. The DNA for the CDR3 is TGTGCCAGTAGTATGGTCTCCTACAATGAGCAGTTCTTC. Its translation: CASSMVSYNEQFF. V usage is TRBV19 and J usage is TRBJ2-1, with no clear D. Trimming removed 3 bases at V and 0 bases at J, with 3 bases between. This CDR3 spans 13 amino acids. Per the germline V gene, CDR1 is LNHDA and CDR2 is SQIVND (reference sequence).

The chain recombines TRBV6-1 with TRBJ2-1, with 8 bases identical to TRBD1. CDR1 is MNHNS, CDR2 SASEGT, per germline. V trimming: 2 bases; J trimming: 7 bases; junction bases outside the gene matches: 7. CDR3 size: 15 residues. CDR3 region: CASSEYRGVFNEQFF. The CDR3 DNA sequence: TGTGCCAGCAGTGAATACAGGGGGGTTTTTAATGAGCAGTTCTTC.

This clonotype has ten or more counts. The V gene is TRBV20-1, the J gene TRBJ1-1; D gene unclear. Germline lookup yields CDR1 DFQATT and CDR2 SNEGSKA (reference sequence). V lost 0 bases and J 6 bases, leaving 11 bases between the germline ends. The CDR3 covers 13 residues. The CDR3 spells CSAREGGGAEAFF. The CDR3, as DNA: TGCAGTGCTAGAGAGGGCGGTGGAGCTGAAGCTTTCTTT.

This clonotype was recorded at least ten times. The chain recombines TRBV12-3 or TRBV12-4 with TRBJ2-3; no definite D call. Between the trimmed V and J ends, which lost 6 bases and 2 bases, there was a span of 18 bases. CDR3 length: 16 amino acids. CDR3 sequence reads: CASSPLVQSLTDTQYF. In nucleotides, the CDR3 is TGTGCCAGCAGCCCCCTGGTACAGAGCCTCACAGATACGCAGTATTTT.

This clonotype was detected ten times or more. This chain uses TRBV10-3 with TRBJ1-4; no firm D call. This CDR3 comprises 12 residues. The germline CDR1 and CDR2 sequences are ENHRY and SYGVKD. Between the trimmed V and J ends, which lost 8 bases and 7 bases, there was a span of 11 bases. The CDR3 DNA reads as TGTGCCATCCGGGAGGAATCTGAAAAACTGTTTTTT. Its translation: CAIREESEKLFF.

V gene TRBV6-1 combines with J gene TRBJ2-1; D is unclear. V dropped 6 bases and J dropped 2 bases, with 11 bases sitting between them. There are 14 residues in the CDR3. The V gene's germline CDR1 is MNHNS and CDR2 SASEGT. CDR3 sequence (DNA): TGTGCCAGCAGCCAGGACGGAACCTACAATGAGCAGTTCTTC. This gives the protein CASSQDGTYNEQFF.

This clonotype occurred many times. This chain connects TRBV20-1 to TRBJ1-5; D may be TRBD1 (6 bases). Germline values: CDR1 DFQATT, CDR2 SNEGSKA (reference sequence). The V end lost 5 bases, the J end lost 4 bases, and 18 bases lay between the germline ends. The CDR3 runs 15 residues. As DNA, the CDR3 is TGCAGTGCTCCAGGGGAGGGAGTAGGAAATCAGCCCCAGCATTTT. Translated, it gives CSAPGEGVGNQPQHF.

This clonotype was counted many times. The V and J genes are TRBV9 and TRBJ2-3, with 9 bases aligning to TRBD2. The trim removed 4 bases at V and 2 bases at J, leaving 14 bases unmatched. The CDR3 covers 18 residues. Looked up from germline, CDR1 is SGDLS and CDR2 is YYNGEE. DNA for the CDR3: TGTGCCAGCAGCCACTCCCGGGCTAGCGGGGAACTCACAGATACGCAGTATTTT. Translated: CASSHSRASGELTDTQYF.

This clonotype was counted many times. This chain uses TRBV6-1 with TRBJ1-1; D is uncertain. Trimming removed 5 bases from V and 6 bases from J, with 16 bases in between. The CDR3 loop spans 14 amino acids. Germline V gene lookup returns CDR1 MNHNS and CDR2 SASEGT. CDR3 residues: CASSHTGVAAEAFF. CDR3 sequence (DNA): TGTGCCAGCAGTCATACGGGCGTGGCGGCTGAAGCTTTCTTT.

This clonotype was seen repeatedly, ten times or more. The rearrangement joins TRBV7-8 to TRBJ2-3; 12 nucleotides match TRBD2. V lost 5 bases and J lost 0; bases outside the gene matches: 9. The CDR3 contains 18 residues. The germline CDR1 and CDR2 sequences are SGHVS and FQNEAQ. Here the CDR3 DNA reads TGTGCCAGCAGCAGACGACTAGCGGGAGCTTTGAGCACAGATACGCAGTATTTT. This sequence encodes CASSRRLAGALSTDTQYF.